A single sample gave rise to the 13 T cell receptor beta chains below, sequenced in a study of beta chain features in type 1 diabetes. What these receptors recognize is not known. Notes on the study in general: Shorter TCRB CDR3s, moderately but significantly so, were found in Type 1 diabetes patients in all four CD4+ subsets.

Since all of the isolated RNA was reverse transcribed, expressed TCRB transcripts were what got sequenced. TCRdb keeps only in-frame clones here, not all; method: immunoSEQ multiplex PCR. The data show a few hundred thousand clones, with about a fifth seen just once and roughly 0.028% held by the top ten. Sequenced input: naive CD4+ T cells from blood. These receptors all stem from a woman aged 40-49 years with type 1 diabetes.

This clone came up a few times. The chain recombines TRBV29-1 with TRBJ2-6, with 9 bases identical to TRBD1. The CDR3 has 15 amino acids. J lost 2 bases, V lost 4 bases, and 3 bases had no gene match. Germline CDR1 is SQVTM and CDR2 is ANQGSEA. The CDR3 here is CSVAQGAPGANVLTF. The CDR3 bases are TGCAGCGTTGCACAGGGGGCGCCTGGGGCCAACGTCCTGACTTTC.

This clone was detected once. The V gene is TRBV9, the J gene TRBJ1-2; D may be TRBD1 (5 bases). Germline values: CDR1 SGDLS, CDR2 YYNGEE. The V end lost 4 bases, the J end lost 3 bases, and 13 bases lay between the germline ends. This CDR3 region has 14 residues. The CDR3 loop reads CASSLLGGDYGYTF. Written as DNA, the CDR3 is TGTGCCAGCAGCCTACTTGGGGGGGACTATGGCTACACCTTC.

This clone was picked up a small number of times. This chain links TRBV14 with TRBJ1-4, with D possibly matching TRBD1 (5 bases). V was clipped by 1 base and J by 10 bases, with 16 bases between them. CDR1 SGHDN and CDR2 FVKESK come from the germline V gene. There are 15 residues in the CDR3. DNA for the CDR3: TGTGCCAGCAGCCAAGGAGGGACGACTAGGGGAAAACTGTTTTTT. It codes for CASSQGGTTRGKLFF.

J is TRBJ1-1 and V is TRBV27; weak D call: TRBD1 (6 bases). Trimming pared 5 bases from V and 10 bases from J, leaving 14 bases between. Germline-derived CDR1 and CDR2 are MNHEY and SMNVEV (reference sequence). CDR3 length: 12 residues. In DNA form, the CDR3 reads TGTGCCAGCAGTCCCGGGGGGCGAGGAGCTTTCTTT. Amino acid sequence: CASSPGGRGAFF.

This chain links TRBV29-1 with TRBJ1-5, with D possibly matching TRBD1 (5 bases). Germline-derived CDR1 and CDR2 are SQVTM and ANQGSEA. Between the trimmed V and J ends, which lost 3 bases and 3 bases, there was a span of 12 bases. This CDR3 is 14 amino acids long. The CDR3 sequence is CSVEGEGANQPQHF. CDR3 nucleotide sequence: TGCAGCGTTGAGGGGGAGGGCGCCAATCAGCCCCAGCATTTT.

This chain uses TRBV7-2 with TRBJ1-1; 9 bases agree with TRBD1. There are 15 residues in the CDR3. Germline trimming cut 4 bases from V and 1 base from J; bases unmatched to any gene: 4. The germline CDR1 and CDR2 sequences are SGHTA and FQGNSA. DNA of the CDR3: TGTGCCAGCAGCTCGGGACAGGGCACGAACACTGAAGCTTTCTTT. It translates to CASSSGQGTNTEAFF.

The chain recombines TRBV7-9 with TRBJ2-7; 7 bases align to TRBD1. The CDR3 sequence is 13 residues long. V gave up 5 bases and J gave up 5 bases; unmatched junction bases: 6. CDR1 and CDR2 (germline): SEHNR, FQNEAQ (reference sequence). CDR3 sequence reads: CASSPLTGDEQYF. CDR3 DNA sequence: TGTGCCAGCAGCCCCCTAACAGGGGACGAGCAGTACTTC.

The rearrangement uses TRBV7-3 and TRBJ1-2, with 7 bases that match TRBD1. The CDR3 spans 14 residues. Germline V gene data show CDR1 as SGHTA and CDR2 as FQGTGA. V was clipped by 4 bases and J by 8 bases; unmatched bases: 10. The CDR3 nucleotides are TGTGCCAGCAGCTCCTCTCAGGGGGATGGCGGCTACACCTTC. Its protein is CASSSSQGDGGYTF.

CDR3 coding DNA: TGTGCCAGCAGTTTGGGACAGAGGTGGATTCAGTACTTC. This encodes CASSLGQRWIQYF. The chain is built from TRBV2 and TRBJ2-4, with 7 bases matching TRBD1. CDR1 is SNHLY, CDR2 FYNNEI, per germline. CDR3 length equals 13 residues. V was pared by 5 bases and J by 10 bases, with 8 bases of the junction left unmatched.

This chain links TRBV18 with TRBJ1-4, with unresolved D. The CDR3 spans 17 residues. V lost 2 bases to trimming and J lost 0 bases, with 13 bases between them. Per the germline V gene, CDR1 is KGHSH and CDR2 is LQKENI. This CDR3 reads CASSPSTPLATNEKLFF. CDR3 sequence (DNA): TGTGCCAGCTCACCATCAACACCTCTTGCAACTAATGAAAAACTGTTTTTT.

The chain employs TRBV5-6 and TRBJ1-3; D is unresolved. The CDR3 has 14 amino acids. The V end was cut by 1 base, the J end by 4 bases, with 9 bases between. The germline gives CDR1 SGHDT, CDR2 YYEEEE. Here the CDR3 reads CASSLWAPGNTIYF. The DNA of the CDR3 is TGTGCCAGCAGCTTGTGGGCCCCCGGAAACACCATATATTTT. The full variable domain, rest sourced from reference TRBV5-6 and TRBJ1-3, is DAGVTQSPTHLIKTRGQQVTLRCSPKSGHDTVSWYQQALGQGPQFIFQYYEEEERQRGNFPDRFSGHQFPNYSSELNVNALLLGDSALYLCASSLWAPGNTIYFGEGSWLTVV.

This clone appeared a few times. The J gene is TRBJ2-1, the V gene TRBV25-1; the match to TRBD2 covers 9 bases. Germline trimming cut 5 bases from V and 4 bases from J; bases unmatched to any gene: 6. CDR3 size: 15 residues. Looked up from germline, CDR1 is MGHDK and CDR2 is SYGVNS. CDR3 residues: CASSPSGVGYNEQFF. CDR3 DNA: TGTGCCAGCAGTCCTAGCGGGGTAGGATACAATGAGCAGTTCTTC.

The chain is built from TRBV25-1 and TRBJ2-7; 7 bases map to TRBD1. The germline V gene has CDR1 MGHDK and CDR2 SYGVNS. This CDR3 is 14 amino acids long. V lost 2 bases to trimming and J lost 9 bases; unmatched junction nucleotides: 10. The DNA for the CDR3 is TGTGCCAGCAGTGAAAGGGGACAGCAAAGGGGGCAGTACTTC. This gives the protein CASSERGQQRGQYF.